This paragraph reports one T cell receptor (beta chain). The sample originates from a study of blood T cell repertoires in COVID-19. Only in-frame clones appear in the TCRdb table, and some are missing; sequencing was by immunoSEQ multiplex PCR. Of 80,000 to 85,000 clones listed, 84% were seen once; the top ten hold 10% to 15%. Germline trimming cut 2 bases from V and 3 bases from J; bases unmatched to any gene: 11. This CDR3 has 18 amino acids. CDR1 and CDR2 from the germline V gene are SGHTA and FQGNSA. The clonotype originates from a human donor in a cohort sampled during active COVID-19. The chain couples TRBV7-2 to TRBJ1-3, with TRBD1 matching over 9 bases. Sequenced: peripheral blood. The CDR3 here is CASSLIGGQGLGGNTIYF. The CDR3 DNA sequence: TGTGCCAGCAGCTTAATAGGGGGACAGGGCCTGGGTGGAAACACCATATATTTT. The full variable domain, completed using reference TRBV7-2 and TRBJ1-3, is GAGVSQSPSNKVTEKGKDVELRCDPISGHTALYWYRQSLGQGLEFLIYFQGNSAPDKSGLPSDRFSAERTGGSVSTLTIQRTQQEDSAVYLCASSLIGGQGLGGNTIYFGEGSWLTVV.